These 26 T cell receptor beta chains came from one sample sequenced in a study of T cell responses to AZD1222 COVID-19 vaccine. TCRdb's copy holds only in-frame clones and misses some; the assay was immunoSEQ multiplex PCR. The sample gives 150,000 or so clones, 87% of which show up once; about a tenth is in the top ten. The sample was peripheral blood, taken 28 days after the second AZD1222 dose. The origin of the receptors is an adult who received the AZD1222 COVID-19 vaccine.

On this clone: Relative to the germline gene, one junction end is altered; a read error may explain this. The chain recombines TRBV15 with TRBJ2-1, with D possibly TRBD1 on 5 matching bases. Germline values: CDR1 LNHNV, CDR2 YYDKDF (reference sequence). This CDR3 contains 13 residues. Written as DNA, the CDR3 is TGTGCCACCAGCAGAGATCAGGGCAATGAACAGTTCTTC. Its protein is CATSRDQGNEQFF.

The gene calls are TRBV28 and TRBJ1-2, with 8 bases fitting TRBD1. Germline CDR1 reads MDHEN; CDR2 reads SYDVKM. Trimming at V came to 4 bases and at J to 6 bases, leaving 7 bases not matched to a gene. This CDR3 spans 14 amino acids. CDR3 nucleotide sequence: TGTGCCAGCAGTTCAGGGGGCGGAGTAGATGGCTACACCTTC. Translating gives CASSSGGGVDGYTF.

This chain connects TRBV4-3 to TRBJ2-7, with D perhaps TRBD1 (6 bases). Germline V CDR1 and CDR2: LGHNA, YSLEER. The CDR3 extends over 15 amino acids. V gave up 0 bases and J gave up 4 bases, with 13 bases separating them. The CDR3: CASSQDFGGQYEQYF. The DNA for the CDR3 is TGCGCCAGCAGCCAAGATTTTGGGGGCCAATACGAGCAGTACTTC.

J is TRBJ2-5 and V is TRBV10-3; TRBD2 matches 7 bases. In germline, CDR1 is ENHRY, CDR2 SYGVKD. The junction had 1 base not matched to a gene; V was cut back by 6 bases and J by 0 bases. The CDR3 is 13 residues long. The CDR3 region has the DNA TGTGCCATCAGGGGGGGGAACCAAGAGACCCAGTACTTC. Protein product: CAIRGGNQETQYF.

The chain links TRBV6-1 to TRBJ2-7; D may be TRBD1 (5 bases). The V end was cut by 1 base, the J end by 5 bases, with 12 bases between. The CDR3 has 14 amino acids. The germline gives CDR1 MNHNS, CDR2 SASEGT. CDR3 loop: CASSEGRVAHEQYF. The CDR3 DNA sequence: TGTGCCAGCAGTGAAGGCAGGGTTGCCCACGAGCAGTACTTC.

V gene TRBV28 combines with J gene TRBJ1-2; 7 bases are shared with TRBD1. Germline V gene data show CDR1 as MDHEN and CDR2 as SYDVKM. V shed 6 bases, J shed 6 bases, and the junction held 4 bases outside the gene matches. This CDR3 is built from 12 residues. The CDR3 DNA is TGTGCCAGCAGGGTAGGGGGCCATGGCTACACCTTC. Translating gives CASRVGGHGYTF.

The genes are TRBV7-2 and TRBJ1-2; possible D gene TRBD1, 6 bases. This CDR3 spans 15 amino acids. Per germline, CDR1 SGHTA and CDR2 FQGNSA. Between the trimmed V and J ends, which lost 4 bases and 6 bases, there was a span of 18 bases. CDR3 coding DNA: TGTGCCAGCAGCTCCTCCCACAGGGCGGGCGATGGCTACACCTTC. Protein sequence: CASSSSHRAGDGYTF.

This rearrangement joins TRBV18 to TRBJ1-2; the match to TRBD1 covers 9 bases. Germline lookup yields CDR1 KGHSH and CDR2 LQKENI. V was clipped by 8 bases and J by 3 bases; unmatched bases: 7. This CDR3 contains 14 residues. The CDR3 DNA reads TGTGCCAGCGCTACACAGGGGGCACACTATGGCTACACCTTC. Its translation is CASATQGAHYGYTF.

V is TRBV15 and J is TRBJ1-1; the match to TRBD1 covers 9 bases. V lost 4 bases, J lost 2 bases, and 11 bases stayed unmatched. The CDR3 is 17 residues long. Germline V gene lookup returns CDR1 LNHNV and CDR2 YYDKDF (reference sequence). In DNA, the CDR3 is TGTGCCACCAGCACGGACAGGGGAGATTCGTTTAACACTGAAGCTTTCTTT. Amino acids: CATSTDRGDSFNTEAFF.

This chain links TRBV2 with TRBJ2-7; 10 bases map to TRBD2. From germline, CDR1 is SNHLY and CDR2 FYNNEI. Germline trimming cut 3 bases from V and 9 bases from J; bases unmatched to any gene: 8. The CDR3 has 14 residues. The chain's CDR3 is CASSEASGRGGQYF. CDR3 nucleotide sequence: TGTGCCAGCAGTGAGGCTAGCGGGAGAGGCGGGCAGTACTTC.

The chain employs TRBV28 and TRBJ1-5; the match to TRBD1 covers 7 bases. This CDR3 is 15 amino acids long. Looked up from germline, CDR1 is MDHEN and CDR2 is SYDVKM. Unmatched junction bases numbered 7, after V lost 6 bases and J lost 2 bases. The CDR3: CASSLNRGRNQPQHF. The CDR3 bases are TGTGCCAGCAGCCTAAACAGGGGTCGCAATCAGCCCCAGCATTTT. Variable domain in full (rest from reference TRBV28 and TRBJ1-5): DVKVTQSSRYLVKRTGEKVFLECVQDMDHENMFWYRQDPGLGLRLIYFSYDVKMKEKGDIPEGYSVSREKKERFSLILESASTNQTSMYLCASSLNRGRNQPQHFGDGTRLSIL.

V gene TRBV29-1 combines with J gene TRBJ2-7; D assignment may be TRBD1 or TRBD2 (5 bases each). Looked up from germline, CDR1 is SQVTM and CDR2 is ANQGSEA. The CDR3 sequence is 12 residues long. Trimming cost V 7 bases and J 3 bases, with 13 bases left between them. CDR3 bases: TGCAGCGGGAAATGGGACGGCTACGAGCAGTACTTC. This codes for CSGKWDGYEQYF.

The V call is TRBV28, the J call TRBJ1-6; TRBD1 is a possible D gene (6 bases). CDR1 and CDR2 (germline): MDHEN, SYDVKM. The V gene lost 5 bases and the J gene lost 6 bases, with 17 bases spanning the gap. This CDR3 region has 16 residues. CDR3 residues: CASSLPRGGPNSPLHF. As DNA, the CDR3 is TGTGCCAGCAGTCTCCCCCGGGGGGGCCCTAATTCACCCCTCCACTTT.

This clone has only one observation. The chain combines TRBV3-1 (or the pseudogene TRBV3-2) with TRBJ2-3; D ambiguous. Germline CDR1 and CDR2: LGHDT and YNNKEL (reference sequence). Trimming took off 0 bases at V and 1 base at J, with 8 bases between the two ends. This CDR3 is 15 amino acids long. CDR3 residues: CASSQELARTDTQYF. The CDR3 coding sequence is TGTGCCAGCAGCCAAGAGTTAGCCCGCACAGATACGCAGTATTTT.

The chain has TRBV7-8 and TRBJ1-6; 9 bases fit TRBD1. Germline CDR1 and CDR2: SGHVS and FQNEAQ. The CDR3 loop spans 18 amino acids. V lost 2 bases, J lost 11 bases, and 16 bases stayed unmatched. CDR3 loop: CASSLSVRPGQGVPPLHF. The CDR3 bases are TGTGCCAGCAGCTTATCGGTGCGCCCGGGACAGGGAGTGCCACCCCTCCACTTT. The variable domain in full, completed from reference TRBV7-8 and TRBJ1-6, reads GAGVSQSPRYKVAKRGQDVALRCDPISGHVSLFWYQQALGQGPEFLTYFQNEAQLDKSGLPSDRFFAERPEGSVSTLKIQRTQQEDSAVYLCASSLSVRPGQGVPPLHFGNGTRLTVT.

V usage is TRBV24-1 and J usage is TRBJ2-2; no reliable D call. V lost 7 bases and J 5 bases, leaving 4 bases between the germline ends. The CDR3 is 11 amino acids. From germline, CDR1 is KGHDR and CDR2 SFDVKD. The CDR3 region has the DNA TGTGCCACCAGGGGGACCGGGGAGCTGTTTTTT. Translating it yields CATRGTGELFF.

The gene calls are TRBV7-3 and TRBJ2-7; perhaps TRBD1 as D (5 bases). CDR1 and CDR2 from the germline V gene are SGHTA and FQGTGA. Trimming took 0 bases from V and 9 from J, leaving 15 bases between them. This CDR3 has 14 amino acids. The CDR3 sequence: CASSLTGPATVQYF. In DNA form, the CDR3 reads TGTGCCAGCAGCTTAACGGGGCCTGCGACAGTGCAGTACTTC.

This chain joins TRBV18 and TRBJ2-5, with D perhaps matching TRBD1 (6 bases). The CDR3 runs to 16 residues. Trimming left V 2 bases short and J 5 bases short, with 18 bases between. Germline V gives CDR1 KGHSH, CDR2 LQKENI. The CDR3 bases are TGTGCCAGCTCACCATTGGGCAGTGGAACAGGGGAGACCCAGTACTTC. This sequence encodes CASSPLGSGTGETQYF.

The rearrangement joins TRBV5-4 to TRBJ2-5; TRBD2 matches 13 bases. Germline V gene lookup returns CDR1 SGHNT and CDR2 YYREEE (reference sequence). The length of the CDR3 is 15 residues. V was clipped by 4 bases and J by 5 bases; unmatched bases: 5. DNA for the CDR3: TGTGCCAGCAGCCCGACTAGCGGGAGGTCTGAGACCCAGTACTTC. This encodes CASSPTSGRSETQYF. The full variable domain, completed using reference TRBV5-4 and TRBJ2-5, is ETGVTQSPTHLIKTRGQQVTLRCSSQSGHNTVSWYQQALGQGPQFIFQYYREEENGRGNFPPRFSGLQFPNYSSELNVNALELDDSALYLCASSPTSGRSETQYFGPGTRLLVL.

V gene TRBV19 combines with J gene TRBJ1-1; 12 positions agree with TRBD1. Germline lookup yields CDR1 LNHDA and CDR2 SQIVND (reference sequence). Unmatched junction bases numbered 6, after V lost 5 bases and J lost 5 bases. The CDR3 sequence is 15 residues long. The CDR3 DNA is TGTGCCAGTAGTTGGGACAGGGGGCCGGGGACTGAAGCTTTCTTT. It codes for CASSWDRGPGTEAFF.

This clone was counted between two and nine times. Here the CDR3 DNA reads TGTGCCAGCAGTCAGAGCGGGAGTAGGTACGAGCAGTACTTC. It is translated as CASSQSGSRYEQYF. The V call is TRBV28, the J call TRBJ2-7; TRBD2 agrees at 8 bases. The V gene's germline CDR1 is MDHEN and CDR2 SYDVKM. The V segment lost 5 bases and the J segment 4 bases; nucleotides outside the gene matches: 7. This CDR3 has 14 residues.

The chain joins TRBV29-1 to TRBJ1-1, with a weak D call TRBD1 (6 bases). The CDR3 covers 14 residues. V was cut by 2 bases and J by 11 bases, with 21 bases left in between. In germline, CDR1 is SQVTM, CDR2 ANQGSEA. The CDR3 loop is CSVEMGQGRTWAFF. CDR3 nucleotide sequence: TGCAGCGTTGAAATGGGGCAGGGGAGGACGTGGGCTTTCTTT. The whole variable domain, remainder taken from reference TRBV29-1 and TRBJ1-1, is SAVISQKPSRDICQRGTSLTIQCQVDSQVTMMFWYRQQPGQSLTLIATANQGSEATYESGFVIDKFPISRPNLTFSTLTVSNMSPEDSSIYLCSVEMGQGRTWAFFGQGTRLTVV.

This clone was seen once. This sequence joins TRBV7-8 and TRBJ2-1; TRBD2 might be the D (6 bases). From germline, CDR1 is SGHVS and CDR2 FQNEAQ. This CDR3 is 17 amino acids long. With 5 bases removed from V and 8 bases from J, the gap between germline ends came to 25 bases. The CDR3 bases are TGTGCCAGCAGCCCTAGTGGGACTCGACCCGGGGAGGATGAGCAGTTCTTC. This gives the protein CASSPSGTRPGEDEQFF.

This CDR3 reads CSASRSQGQNTEAFF. Here the CDR3 DNA reads TGCAGTGCTAGTCGTTCCCAGGGCCAGAACACTGAAGCTTTCTTT. This chain uses TRBV20-1 with TRBJ1-1, with D possibly matching TRBD1 (5 bases). CDR1 is DFQATT, CDR2 SNEGSKA, per germline (reference sequence). The ends were cut back, 3 bases at V and 1 base at J, with 15 bases in the middle. The CDR3 is 15 amino acids.

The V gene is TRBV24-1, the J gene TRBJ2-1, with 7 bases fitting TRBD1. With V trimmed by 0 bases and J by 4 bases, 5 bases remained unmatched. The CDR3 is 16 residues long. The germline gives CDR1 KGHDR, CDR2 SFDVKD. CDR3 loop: CATSDLQDRAYNEQFF. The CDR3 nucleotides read TGTGCCACCAGTGATTTGCAAGACAGGGCTTACAATGAGCAGTTCTTC.

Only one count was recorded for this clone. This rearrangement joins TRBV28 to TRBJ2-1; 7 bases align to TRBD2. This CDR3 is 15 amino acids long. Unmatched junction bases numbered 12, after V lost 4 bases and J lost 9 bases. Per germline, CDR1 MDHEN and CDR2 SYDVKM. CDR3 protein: CASSSGGAGDSEQFF. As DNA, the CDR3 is TGTGCCAGCAGTTCTGGCGGGGCGGGAGATAGTGAGCAGTTCTTC. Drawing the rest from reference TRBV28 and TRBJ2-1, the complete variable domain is DVKVTQSSRYLVKRTGEKVFLECVQDMDHENMFWYRQDPGLGLRLIYFSYDVKMKEKGDIPEGYSVSREKKERFSLILESASTNQTSMYLCASSSGGAGDSEQFFGPGTRLTVL.